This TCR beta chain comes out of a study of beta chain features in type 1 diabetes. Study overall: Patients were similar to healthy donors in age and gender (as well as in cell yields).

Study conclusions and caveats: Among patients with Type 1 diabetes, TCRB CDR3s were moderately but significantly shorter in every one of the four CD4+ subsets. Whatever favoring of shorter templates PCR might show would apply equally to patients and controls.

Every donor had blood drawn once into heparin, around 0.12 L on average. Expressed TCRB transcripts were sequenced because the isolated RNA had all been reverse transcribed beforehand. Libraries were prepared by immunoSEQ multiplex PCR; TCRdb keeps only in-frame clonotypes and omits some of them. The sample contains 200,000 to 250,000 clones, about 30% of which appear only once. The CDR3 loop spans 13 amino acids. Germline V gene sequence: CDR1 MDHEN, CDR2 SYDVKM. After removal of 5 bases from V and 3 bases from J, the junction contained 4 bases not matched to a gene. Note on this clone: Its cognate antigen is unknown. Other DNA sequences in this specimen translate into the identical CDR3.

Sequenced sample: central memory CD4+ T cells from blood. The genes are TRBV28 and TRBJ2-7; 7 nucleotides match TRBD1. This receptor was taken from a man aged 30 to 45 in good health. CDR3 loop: CASSLGTVYEQYF. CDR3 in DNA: TGTGCCAGCAGTCTCGGGACAGTCTACGAGCAGTACTTC.